The 14 T cell receptor beta chains listed next were all sequenced from one sample in a study of identifying expanded T cells in peripheral blood. TCRdb's copy holds only in-frame clones and misses some; the assay was immunoSEQ multiplex PCR. The sample gives some 100,000 clones, approximately 89% of which show up once; 5.5% is in the top ten. Input material: blood. The receptors derive from a person between 18 and 69 years old in good health.

The chain is built from TRBV7-8 and TRBJ1-6; no reliable D call. This CDR3 has 15 amino acids. Trimming removed 5 bases from V and 8 bases from J, with 16 bases in between. Germline V lookup: CDR1 SGHVS, CDR2 FQNEAQ. The CDR3 nucleotides read TGTGCCAGCAGCGGAAGCGGGCCGCGGGATTCACCCCTCCACTTT. As protein: CASSGSGPRDSPLHF.

This chain uses TRBV7-3 with TRBJ1-1; TRBD1 might be the D (5 bases). The CDR3 contains 16 residues. V lost 7 bases and J lost 2, with 20 bases in between. CDR1 and CDR2 (germline): SGHTA, FQGTGA. The CDR3 protein is CASNHSPGPYNTEAFF. CDR3 DNA sequence: TGTGCCAGCAACCACTCGCCGGGACCATATAACACTGAAGCTTTCTTT.

The chain combines TRBV5-1 with TRBJ2-7; TRBD1 matches at 10 bases. The CDR3 consists of 16 residues. The ends lost 4 bases at V and 5 bases at J; junction bases unmatched: 12. Per the germline V gene, CDR1 is SGHRS and CDR2 is YFSETQ. The CDR3 reads CASSKTPGTGEHEQYF. In DNA form, the CDR3 reads TGCGCCAGCAGCAAAACCCCCGGGACAGGGGAACACGAGCAGTACTTC.

The V call is TRBV29-1, the J call TRBJ1-2; no definite D call. The germline V gene has CDR1 SQVTM and CDR2 ANQGSEA. Trimming stripped 7 bases from V and 2 bases from J, with 14 bases between. This CDR3 is built from 13 residues. CDR3 protein: CSAHGAGNYGYTF. The CDR3 DNA reads as TGCAGCGCCCATGGCGCGGGGAACTATGGCTACACCTTC.

The chain carries TRBV25-1 and TRBJ2-3; 9 bases match TRBD1. V lost 1 base to trimming and J lost 5 bases; unmatched junction nucleotides: 10. Germline V CDR1 and CDR2: MGHDK, SYGVNS. The CDR3 has 17 amino acids. The CDR3 here is CASSELWGQGSGDTQYF. CDR3 nucleotides: TGTGCCAGCAGTGAATTGTGGGGACAGGGCAGCGGAGATACGCAGTATTTT.

The chain is built from TRBV18 and TRBJ1-1, with a possible D match to TRBD1 (5 bases). The V end lost 3 bases, the J end lost 8 bases, and 13 bases lay between the germline ends. Germline CDR1 is KGHSH and CDR2 is LQKENI. The CDR3 covers 13 residues. CDR3 in amino acids: CASSPLGVGEAFF. DNA for the CDR3: TGTGCCAGCTCACCCCTAGGGGTAGGAGAAGCTTTCTTT.

The V and J genes are TRBV4-1 and TRBJ2-5; D unresolved. CDR1 MGHRA and CDR2 YSYEKL come from the germline V gene. The CDR3 length is 15 residues. Trimming cost V 4 bases and J 1 base, with 13 bases left between them. The CDR3 reads CASSRFFSAQETQYF. CDR3 sequence (DNA): TGCGCCAGCAGCCGCTTCTTTAGTGCCCAAGAGACCCAGTACTTC.

Concerning this clone itself: Germline and junction disagree at one end, which may indicate a read error. This chain connects TRBV5-5 to TRBJ1-2; D unclear. Germline CDR1 reads SGHKS; CDR2 reads YYEKEE (reference sequence). The CDR3 is made up of 15 amino acids. As DNA, the CDR3 is TGCGCCAGCAGCCAAGATTTTAGAGAGGGAGGTGGCTACACCTTC. Its protein product is CASSQDFREGGGYTF.

The genes are TRBV5-1 and TRBJ2-3; TRBD2 matches 7 bases. Per the germline V gene, CDR1 is SGHRS and CDR2 is YFSETQ. V dropped 5 bases and J dropped 2; count of bases not matched to a gene: 11. The CDR3 is made up of 16 amino acids. The CDR3 protein is CASRQSSGVPTDTQYF. DNA of the CDR3: TGCGCCAGCAGGCAGTCGAGCGGGGTCCCCACAGATACGCAGTATTTT.

The rearrangement links TRBV19 to TRBJ2-7; D is uncertain. Trimming took 3 bases from V and 3 from J, leaving 12 bases between them. The CDR3 totals 14 residues. Germline loops: CDR1 LNHDA, CDR2 SQIVND (reference sequence). DNA of the CDR3: TGTGCCAGTAGTATTGGGGTCGGAAGCTACGAGCAGTACTTC. Translated, it gives CASSIGVGSYEQYF.

This chain joins TRBV12-5 and TRBJ2-6, with 12 bases matching TRBD2. V gave up 5 bases and J gave up 3 bases; unmatched junction bases: 2. Per germline, CDR1 LGHNT and CDR2 FRNRAP. The length of the CDR3 is 16 residues. This CDR3 reads CASGPSGRVGANVLTF. CDR3 nucleotide sequence: TGTGCTAGTGGTCCTAGCGGGAGGGTTGGGGCCAACGTCCTGACTTTC.

V usage is TRBV6-5 and J usage is TRBJ1-4; a weak D match, TRBD1 (6 bases). CDR1 MNHEY and CDR2 SVGAGI come from the germline V gene. This CDR3 is built from 15 residues. The V end was cut by 2 bases, the J end by 2 bases, with 9 bases between. In DNA form, the CDR3 reads TGTGCCAGCAGTTACGCCGGACAGACTAATGAAAAACTGTTTTTT. The encoded protein is CASSYAGQTNEKLFF.

The chain employs TRBV6-1 and TRBJ1-2; D is unclear. Germline assignment: CDR1 MNHNS and CDR2 SASEGT. The CDR3 has 13 residues. Trimming stripped 6 bases from V and 5 bases from J, with 13 bases between. The CDR3 nucleotides read TGTGCCAGCAGGGAGGGTTCAGGATATGGCTACACCTTC. Its translation: CASREGSGYGYTF.

V usage is TRBV5-1 and J usage is TRBJ1-2; possibly TRBD1 for D (6 bases). V lost 4 bases and J 5 bases, leaving 12 bases between the germline ends. Germline loops: CDR1 SGHRS, CDR2 YFSETQ. The CDR3 contains 13 residues. Here the CDR3 DNA reads TGCGCCAGCAGCGCCGGTACAGGGTATGGCTACACCTTC. Amino acids: CASSAGTGYGYTF.